This T cell receptor beta chain was obtained from a study of blood T cell repertoires in COVID-19. Overall study: The samples span acute and convalescent COVID-19 from the United States, Italy and Spain. Sources were T cells, B-cell-depleted T cells, or PBMCs; the material itself was cDNA or gDNA.

In the original processing: Estimation of nucleated cell counts was performed using reference gene primer amplification. Only in-frame clones appear in the TCRdb table, and some are missing; sequencing was by immunoSEQ multiplex PCR. The D gene and trimming were derived from the DNA, and the V and J assignments and clone size from that table. The sample shows roughly 230,000 clones, 88% of them seen only once. Germline loops: CDR1 SEHNR, CDR2 FQNEAQ (reference sequence). This CDR3 spans 19 amino acids. Losses at the gene ends were 5 bases for V and 1 base for J; bases not matched to a gene: 12. The receptor comes from a human donor in a cohort sampled during active COVID-19. Source material: peripheral blood. The chain carries TRBV7-9 and TRBJ2-6; 9 bases fit TRBD1. The CDR3 nucleotides are TGTGCCAGCAGCCAAAGTCCCGGGACAGGGTTATCTGGGGCCAACGTCCTGACTTTC. Translated: CASSQSPGTGLSGANVLTF.